This T cell receptor beta chain is drawn from a study of CD8 T cells in ankylosing spondylitis (dated 2017 in TCRdb). The study in broad terms: T cell receptor beta repertoires were profiled in healthy donors and ankylosing spondylitis patients so that disease-linked TCR variants could be found. Peripheral blood samples were taken, and synovial fluid was additionally collected from ankylosing spondylitis patients. The full study cohort was made up of 25 ankylosing spondylitis patients and roughly 100 healthy donors. Study-wide findings and limitations: Some motif variants were previously reported in synovial fluid and blood of reactive arthritis patients, suggesting common disease-initiation mechanisms. A TCR beta motif of fewer than 10 highly homologous amino acid variants appeared characteristic of blood from ankylosing spondylitis patients. A CD8+ phenotype was shown by the disease-linked clones, which were found at relatively low frequencies in peripheral blood. The disease-linked clones were reported to be significantly enriched in matched synovial fluid samples from ankylosing spondylitis patients.

V loses 3 bases of germline sequence and J loses 2 bases, and the interval between the two ends is 9 bases. CDR1 is given as MDHEN and CDR2 as SYDVKM, both from the germline V gene. The CDR3 contains 14 residues, cysteine and phenylalanine counted. Of all the DNA, just the CDR3 is kept, 42 bases in frame from base 1. This clonotype has ten or more counts. What this receptor recognizes is not known. One base away there is no much larger clone; base qualities are not given. Sequencing used an Illumina HiSeq 2500. Quantitative 5'-RACE with molecular barcodes was used to prepare TCR beta libraries. The authors' analysis ran thus. A new computational method, built on a probabilistic model of VDJ rearrangement, was used to identify disease-linked TCR variants. TCRdb's own reprocessing of the public reads used fastp at Q25 and MiXCR and kept productive beta chains. Each CDR3 protein gets just one entry, which takes the most common genes and DNA from the rows behind it. TCRdb's processing, not the authors' own work, is the source of the V and J calls. Recorded for this sample are 250,000 to 400,000 distinct CDR3 sequences; more than 9% of them occurred a single time. Roughly 9.5% of the sample is in the top ten clones.

This clonotype originated in a female donor with ankylosing spondylitis or in good health (not recorded which). The rearrangement joined TRBV28 to TRBJ2-3; the D gene is unclear. The sample was blood, either unsorted or a sorted T cell fraction (not recorded which). The DNA sequence follows: TGTGCCAGCAGTTTTCGGCAGTACACAGATACGCAGTATTTT. Its protein is CASSFRQYTDTQYF.